The 32 T cell receptor beta chains listed next were all sequenced from one sample in a study of cytomegalovirus exposure and HLA in healthy donors. Profiling relied on immunoSEQ multiplex PCR, and the TCRdb table lists in-frame clones only, not all of them. The sample yields about 68,000 clones, roughly nine tenths seen once. Sequenced material: PBMCs. These receptors all stem from a young man in good health and CMV-seronegative.

The chain couples TRBV19 to TRBJ1-3; TRBD1 matches at 7 bases. This CDR3 has 16 amino acids. Germline V gene sequence: CDR1 LNHDA, CDR2 SQIVND (reference sequence). Trimming removed 3 bases from V and 0 bases from J; junction bases left unmatched: 5. CDR3 nucleotides: TGTGCCAGTAGTATCCCCGGGACAGTCTCTGGAAACACCATATATTTT. It codes for CASSIPGTVSGNTIYF.

The CDR3: CASSPFVAGGQETQYF. Written as DNA, the CDR3 is TGTGCCAGCTCACCATTTGTAGCGGGGGGCCAAGAGACCCAGTACTTC. V and J are TRBV18 and TRBJ2-5; 10 nucleotides agree with TRBD2. This CDR3 comprises 16 residues. J gave up 1 base and V 2 bases, and 4 bases lay outside the gene matches. Germline V gene lookup returns CDR1 KGHSH and CDR2 LQKENI. Full variable domain (rest looked up from reference TRBV18 and TRBJ2-5): NAGVMQNPRHLVRRRGQEARLRCSPMKGHSHVYWYRQLPEEGLKFMVYLQKENIIDESGMPKERFSAEFPKEGPSILRIQQVVRGDSAAYFCASSPFVAGGQETQYFGPGTRLLVL.

This clone was observed a single time. The chain links TRBV19 to TRBJ2-6; no definite D call. In germline, CDR1 is LNHDA, CDR2 SQIVND (reference sequence). V lost 6 bases, J lost 4 bases, and 7 bases lay in between. This CDR3 has 13 amino acids. The CDR3 reads CASRFSGANVLTF. CDR3 nucleotides: TGTGCCAGTAGATTTAGCGGGGCCAACGTCCTGACTTTC.

The chain carries TRBV4-2 and TRBJ2-1; 9 bases match TRBD2. The CDR3 is 17 amino acids. CDR1 is LGHNA and CDR2 is YNFKEQ in the germline V gene. V gave up 1 base and J gave up 7 bases; unmatched junction bases: 11. The CDR3 nucleotides are TGTGCCAGCAGCCAAGGACTAACGAGCGGGAGGTGGAATGAGCAGTTCTTC. This encodes CASSQGLTSGRWNEQFF.

V gene TRBV27 combines with J gene TRBJ2-3; D is perhaps TRBD1 (5 bases). The CDR3 covers 15 residues. Germline CDR1 MNHEY, CDR2 SMNVEV (reference sequence). The ends were cut back, 8 bases at V and 2 bases at J, with 17 bases in the middle. The CDR3 DNA reads TGTGCCAGCGGGTCCCCCAGGGAAGACACAGATACGCAGTATTTT. Its translation is CASGSPREDTDTQYF.

CDR3: CASSYRGRGLIPGELFF. DNA of the CDR3: TGTGCCAGCAGTTACAGGGGGCGCGGACTCATCCCCGGGGAGCTGTTTTTT. The chain joins TRBV28 to TRBJ2-2; 9 positions match TRBD1. The CDR3 runs 17 residues. J was trimmed by 6 bases and V by 4 bases; bases with no gene match: 12. The germline V gene has CDR1 MDHEN and CDR2 SYDVKM.

V gene TRBV5-1 combines with J gene TRBJ2-7, with TRBD2 identical over 11 bases. Germline-derived CDR1 and CDR2 are SGHRS and YFSETQ. This CDR3 has 15 residues. V shed 2 bases, J shed 3 bases, and the junction held 4 bases outside the gene matches. The CDR3 region is CASSFTSGSRYEQYF. CDR3 nucleotide sequence: TGCGCCAGCAGCTTCACTAGCGGGAGTCGCTACGAGCAGTACTTC.

J is TRBJ2-7 and V is TRBV18; 8 bases fit TRBD2. The germline V gene encodes CDR1 KGHSH and CDR2 LQKENI. Germline trimming cut 2 bases from V and 3 bases from J; bases unmatched to any gene: 6. The CDR3 has 15 amino acids. This CDR3 is CASSPSGGGSYEQYF. The DNA of the CDR3 is TGTGCCAGCTCACCAAGCGGGGGAGGTAGCTACGAGCAGTACTTC.

V is TRBV7-2 and J is TRBJ1-1; TRBD1 matches 7 bases. Germline V gives CDR1 SGHTA, CDR2 FQGNSA. The CDR3 runs to 15 residues. The V and J ends lost 3 bases and 4 bases, in that order; junction bases with no gene match: 8. CDR3 in DNA: TGTGCCAGCAGCTTGGACCAGGGACAGCTCACTGAAGCTTTCTTT. It encodes CASSLDQGQLTEAFF.

The chain combines TRBV4-3 with TRBJ1-2, with a weak D call TRBD1 (5 bases). The germline gives CDR1 LGHNA, CDR2 YSLEER. Between the trimmed V and J ends, which lost 0 bases and 8 bases, there was a span of 19 bases. CDR3 length equals 16 residues. The CDR3 loop reads CASSQDHRQGGIGYTF. DNA of the CDR3: TGCGCCAGCAGCCAAGATCATAGGCAGGGAGGAATAGGCTACACCTTC.

The chain recombines TRBV11-2 with TRBJ2-2; 8 bases are shared with TRBD2. CDR1 is SGHAT and CDR2 is FQNNGV in the germline V gene. The junction had 2 bases not matched to a gene; V was cut back by 1 base and J by 4 bases. The CDR3 consists of 15 residues. The CDR3 reads CASSLAGGFTGELFF. The DNA of the CDR3 is TGTGCCAGCAGCTTAGCGGGAGGGTTCACCGGGGAGCTGTTTTTT. Full variable domain (rest looked up from reference TRBV11-2 and TRBJ2-2): EAGVAQSPRYKIIEKRQSVAFWCNPISGHATLYWYQQILGQGPKLLIQFQNNGVVDDSQLPKDRFSAERLKGVDSTLKIQPAKLEDSAVYLCASSLAGGFTGELFFGEGSRLTVL.

The genes are TRBV6-7 and TRBJ2-7; 9 bases match TRBD1. TRBV6-7 is flagged as an ORF with uncertain function. The CDR3 extends over 14 amino acids. The trim removed 6 bases at V and 1 base at J, leaving 4 bases unmatched. CDR3 sequence (DNA): TGTGCCAGCAGGCGGGACAGGGATTCCTACGAGCAGTACTTC. Translation: CASRRDRDSYEQYF.

This clone was seen a single time. The CDR3 DNA is TGTGCCAGTAGTCCCTGGAGGACAGGGGGCCGGAACACTGAAGCTTTCTTT. Its protein product is CASSPWRTGGRNTEAFF. The chain recombines TRBV19 with TRBJ1-1, with TRBD1 matching 11 bases. Losses at the gene ends were 5 bases for V and 1 base for J; bases not matched to a gene: 9. Per the germline V gene, CDR1 is LNHDA and CDR2 is SQIVND (reference sequence). The CDR3 is 17 residues long.

The rearrangement uses TRBV11-2 and TRBJ2-5, with 11 bases that match TRBD1. CDR1 SGHAT and CDR2 FQNNGV come from the germline V gene. This CDR3 is built from 18 residues. The junction had 11 bases not matched to a gene; V was cut back by 1 base and J by 4 bases. CDR3 sequence reads: CASSLVARTGGRGETQYF. CDR3 coding DNA: TGTGCCAGCAGCTTAGTCGCCAGGACAGGGGGCCGAGGAGAGACCCAGTACTTC.

This clone was observed a few times. The chain couples TRBV2 to TRBJ2-1; 14 bases are shared with TRBD2. CDR1 is SNHLY, CDR2 FYNNEI, per germline. The ends lost 8 bases at V and 6 bases at J; junction bases unmatched: 0. CDR3 length: 13 amino acids. The CDR3 DNA sequence: TGTGCCAGCGGGACTAGCGGGGGCAATGAGCAGTTCTTC. As protein: CASGTSGGNEQFF.

The J gene is TRBJ2-1, the V gene TRBV7-2, with D tentatively TRBD2 (6 bases). The V end lost 8 bases, the J end lost 9 bases, and 17 bases lay between the germline ends. The CDR3 is 13 amino acids. The germline V gene encodes CDR1 SGHTA and CDR2 FQGNSA. CDR3 in DNA: TGTGCCAGCTCTAGACTAGGAGCGGCTGAGCAGTTCTTC. Its translation: CASSRLGAAEQFF.

This chain links TRBV18 with TRBJ1-3, with D perhaps matching TRBD1 (6 bases). In germline, CDR1 is KGHSH, CDR2 LQKENI. V lost 3 bases, J lost 2 bases, and 11 bases lay in between. The CDR3 has 15 residues. The DNA of the CDR3 is TGTGCCAGCTCACCGGGACATACTCCTGGAAACACCATATATTTT. This encodes CASSPGHTPGNTIYF.

The J gene is TRBJ2-7, the V gene TRBV25-1; the D is unclear. Between the trimmed V and J ends, which lost 3 bases and 2 bases, there was a span of 11 bases. The CDR3 is 14 amino acids. Germline CDR1 is MGHDK and CDR2 is SYGVNS. CDR3 amino acids: CASSDPQVTYEQYF. The CDR3 coding sequence is TGTGCCAGCAGTGATCCGCAGGTAACCTACGAGCAGTACTTC.

The chain employs TRBV28 and TRBJ2-3; the D is unclear. The CDR3 is made up of 14 amino acids. V lost 2 bases and J 6 bases, leaving 12 bases between the germline ends. Per germline, CDR1 MDHEN and CDR2 SYDVKM. The DNA of the CDR3 is TGTGCCAGCAGTTTAAGTGCCCCCGGGGATACGCAGTATTTT. It encodes CASSLSAPGDTQYF.

The chain links TRBV7-9 to TRBJ1-2; D is undetermined. The CDR3 extends over 12 amino acids. CDR1 and CDR2 (germline): SEHNR, FQNEAQ (reference sequence). Trimming removed 5 bases at V and 5 bases at J, with 9 bases between. CDR3 nucleotides: TGTGCCAGCAGCGCCGGAGGATATGGCTACACCTTC. This encodes CASSAGGYGYTF.

V is TRBV5-4 and J is TRBJ2-5; a weak D match, TRBD2 (5 bases). Per germline, CDR1 SGHNT and CDR2 YYREEE (reference sequence). The CDR3 loop spans 16 amino acids. The germline V and J ends were trimmed by 4 bases and 2 bases, with 18 bases remaining between them. The CDR3 DNA sequence: TGTGCCAGCAGCCCGAGCCTAGCCGATATTCAAGAGACCCAGTACTTC. Protein sequence: CASSPSLADIQETQYF.

The V and J genes are TRBV9 and TRBJ2-2; no clear D gene. The CDR3 sequence is 14 residues long. CDR1 is SGDLS and CDR2 is YYNGEE in the germline V gene. Trimming left V 4 bases short and J 6 bases short, with 13 bases between. CDR3: CASSIRPGAGELFF. The CDR3 bases are TGTGCCAGCAGCATACGACCCGGAGCCGGGGAGCTGTTTTTT.

This sequence joins TRBV18 and TRBJ2-4; possible D gene TRBD2, 5 bases. Germline lookup yields CDR1 KGHSH and CDR2 LQKENI. V lost 3 bases and J lost 8, with 17 bases in between. CDR3 length equals 15 residues. Here the CDR3 DNA reads TGTGCCAGCTCACCCCCGCCCGGAGTCGGGGACATTCAGTACTTC. Translated: CASSPPPGVGDIQYF.

The chain combines TRBV5-1 with TRBJ2-1, with TRBD2 matching over 8 bases. The CDR3 totals 15 residues. Germline V CDR1 and CDR2: SGHRS, YFSETQ. Trimming cost V 0 bases and J 6 bases; bases outside gene matches: 5. CDR3: CASSLEGLGTNEQFF. In nucleotides, the CDR3 is TGCGCCAGCAGCTTGGAGGGACTAGGGACCAATGAGCAGTTCTTC.

The chain has TRBV6-4 and TRBJ1-1, with 9 positions matching TRBD1. V trimming: 6 bases; J trimming: 4 bases; junction bases outside the gene matches: 3. From germline, CDR1 is MRHNA and CDR2 SNTAGT. The CDR3 totals 13 residues. CDR3 sequence reads: CASRDRGSTEAFF. The CDR3 DNA reads TGTGCCAGCAGGGACAGGGGAAGCACTGAAGCTTTCTTT.

The V and J genes are TRBV5-1 and TRBJ2-7; D call uncertain. Trimming removed 3 bases from V and 2 bases from J, with 3 bases in between. Germline V gives CDR1 SGHRS, CDR2 YFSETQ. CDR3 size: 11 residues. The CDR3 DNA reads TGCGCCAGCAGCTCCACCTACGAGCAGTACTTC. Its protein product is CASSSTYEQYF.

V gene TRBV4-3 combines with J gene TRBJ2-1, with TRBD2 identical over 11 bases. With V trimmed by 0 bases and J by 8 bases, 9 bases remained unmatched. The germline V gene has CDR1 LGHNA and CDR2 YSLEER. This CDR3 comprises 17 residues. This CDR3 reads CASSQEQLAGESDEQFF. The CDR3 DNA is TGCGCCAGCAGCCAAGAACAACTAGCGGGAGAGAGCGATGAGCAGTTCTTC.

The CDR3 protein is CASSLGTSGAWGQFF. The CDR3 DNA follows: TGTGCCAGCAGTTTGGGGACTAGCGGGGCCTGGGGGCAGTTCTTC. The chain combines TRBV6-5 with TRBJ2-1; 13 bases are a match to TRBD2. Per germline, CDR1 MNHEY and CDR2 SVGAGI. The CDR3 is 15 residues long. V was pared by 4 bases and J by 12 bases, with 9 bases of the junction left unmatched.

This clone was seen once. The chain couples TRBV30 to TRBJ2-1; TRBD2 is a possible D gene (6 bases). This CDR3 region has 11 residues. Germline-derived CDR1 and CDR2 are GTSNPN and SVGIG (reference sequence). V shed 8 bases and J shed 4 bases, with 9 bases lying between them. The CDR3 here is CALGGYNEQFF. The CDR3 region has the DNA TGTGCCCTGGGGGGTTACAATGAGCAGTTCTTC. Complete variable domain (other parts from reference TRBV30 and TRBJ2-1): SQTIHQWPATLVQPVGSPLSLECTVEGTSNPNLYWYRQAAGRGLQLLFYSVGIGQISSEVPQNLSASRPQDRQFILSSKKLLLSDSGFYLCALGGYNEQFFGPGTRLTVL.

This chain links TRBV5-1 with TRBJ2-1; 8 bases map to TRBD2. In germline, CDR1 is SGHRS, CDR2 YFSETQ. The ends lost 8 bases at V and 0 bases at J; junction bases unmatched: 7. This CDR3 has 15 residues. The CDR3 loop is CASFGGRSSYNEQFF. CDR3 nucleotides: TGCGCCAGTTTCGGCGGGAGGAGCTCCTACAATGAGCAGTTCTTC.

The chain is built from TRBV7-8 and TRBJ2-2; 8 nucleotides align to TRBD1. V lost 5 bases to trimming and J lost 4 bases; unmatched junction nucleotides: 9. The V gene's germline CDR1 is SGHVS and CDR2 FQNEAQ. The CDR3 totals 16 residues. CDR3 in amino acids: CASSPGRGQGTGELFF. CDR3 nucleotides: TGTGCCAGCAGCCCGGGCAGGGGGCAAGGCACCGGGGAGCTGTTTTTT.

This chain links TRBV7-2 with TRBJ2-1; TRBD2 matches at 7 bases. V lost 2 bases to trimming and J lost 10 bases; unmatched junction nucleotides: 5. Germline lookup yields CDR1 SGHTA and CDR2 FQGNSA. The CDR3 extends over 13 amino acids. Here the CDR3 DNA reads TGTGCCAGCAGCTTATCCAGAGCGGGAGAGCAGTTCTTC. This gives the protein CASSLSRAGEQFF. The variable domain in full, with the rest retrieved from reference TRBV7-2 and TRBJ2-1, is GAGVSQSPSNKVTEKGKDVELRCDPISGHTALYWYRQSLGQGLEFLIYFQGNSAPDKSGLPSDRFSAERTGGSVSTLTIQRTQQEDSAVYLCASSLSRAGEQFFGPGTRLTVL.